The 14 T cell receptor beta chains listed next were all sequenced from one sample in a study of T cells after posttransplantation cyclophosphamide. A marrow graft followed busulfan-fludarabine conditioning, with cyclophosphamide on days +3 and +4. TCRdb's copy holds only in-frame clones and misses some; the assay was immunoSEQ multiplex PCR. The repertoire consists of 9,000 to 15,000 clones, with roughly 2% occurring once and the leading ten covering 15% to 17%. This sample comprised PBMCs, obtained after allogeneic stem cell transplant with posttransplant cyclophosphamide. The receptors here all came from a young adult male patient who received an allogeneic stem cell transplant from a related donor, was CMV-positive, and had no GVHD. A subset of T cells may come from the graft donor.

This chain connects TRBV2 to TRBJ2-2; 10 positions agree with TRBD2. Germline assignment: CDR1 SNHLY and CDR2 FYNNEI. This CDR3 contains 15 residues. After removal of 9 bases from V and 3 bases from J, the junction contained 7 bases not matched to a gene. The CDR3 spells CASRASGGYTGELFF. The DNA for the CDR3 is TGTGCCAGTCGAGCTAGCGGGGGATACACCGGGGAGCTGTTTTTT.

The chain has TRBV11-3 and TRBJ2-7; D is unresolved. The length of the CDR3 is 13 residues. Germline V gene sequence: CDR1 SGHNT, CDR2 YENEEA. V lost 1 base to trimming and J lost 0 bases, with 4 bases between them. The CDR3 protein is CASSLGGSYEQYF. The CDR3 bases are TGTGCCAGCAGCTTAGGAGGCTCCTACGAGCAGTACTTC.

The gene calls are TRBV7-8 and TRBJ2-7; 11 nucleotides line up with TRBD2. V gave up 0 bases and J gave up 9 bases; unmatched junction bases: 4. The CDR3 length is 14 residues. From germline, CDR1 is SGHVS and CDR2 FQNEAQ. CDR3 protein: CASSLASGGAGQYF. The CDR3, as DNA: TGTGCCAGCAGCTTAGCTAGCGGGGGGGCCGGGCAGTACTTC.

V usage is TRBV7-6 and J usage is TRBJ2-7; D ambiguous. CDR3 size: 14 residues. The germline V gene encodes CDR1 SGHVS and CDR2 FNYEAQ. The V gene lost 2 bases and the J gene lost 0 bases, with 8 bases spanning the gap. The CDR3 nucleotides read TGTGCCAGCAGCTTATCCGCGGTCTCCTACGAGCAGTACTTC. It codes for CASSLSAVSYEQYF.

This clone was observed a few times. The chain links TRBV13 to TRBJ2-5, with 7 nucleotides matching TRBD1. CDR3 length: 14 amino acids. J was trimmed by 2 bases and V by 1 base; bases with no gene match: 1. Per germline, CDR1 PRHDT and CDR2 FYEKMQ (reference sequence). CDR3 protein: CASSLEQGQETQYF. As DNA, the CDR3 is TGTGCCAGCAGCTTAGAACAGGGGCAAGAGACCCAGTACTTC.

The chain recombines TRBV2 with TRBJ1-5, with D hard to call. The CDR3 is 14 amino acids. V was cut by 5 bases and J by 0 bases, with 8 bases left in between. Germline lookup yields CDR1 SNHLY and CDR2 FYNNEI. This CDR3 is CASSLTHSNQPQHF. Written as DNA, the CDR3 is TGTGCCAGCAGTCTGACTCATAGCAATCAGCCCCAGCATTTT.

In this sample, this clone is medium-sized. The chain carries TRBV10-1 and TRBJ2-7; D unresolved. From germline, CDR1 is WNHNN and CDR2 SYGVQD (reference sequence). Trimming shortened V by 5 bases and J by 0 bases, and 8 bases separated the two germline ends. The CDR3 has 13 residues. DNA of the CDR3: TGCGCCAGCAGTTTAGCCGGCTCCTACGAGCAGTACTTC. Amino acids: CASSLAGSYEQYF.

The rearrangement uses TRBV7-9 and TRBJ2-1, with 9 bases identical to TRBD2. V shed 3 bases and J 3 bases; nucleotides not matched to a gene: 9. The germline V gene encodes CDR1 SEHNR and CDR2 FQNEAQ (reference sequence). The CDR3 is 17 amino acids. For the CDR3, the DNA is TGTGCCAGCAGCTTTCGGGGCGGGAGGGCCATCTACAATGAGCAGTTCTTC. Its translation is CASSFRGGRAIYNEQFF.

This clone was picked up a small number of times. The V and J genes are TRBV28 and TRBJ1-5, with a weak D call TRBD1 (6 bases). Trimming took 6 bases from V and 6 from J, leaving 15 bases between them. Germline CDR1 MDHEN, CDR2 SYDVKM. CDR3 length equals 14 residues. The CDR3 DNA reads as TGTGCCAGCAGACAGGGATTTTGGGTTCAGCCCCAGCATTTT. Translation gives CASRQGFWVQPQHF.

The CDR3 here is CASSLRSRNEQFF. CDR3 DNA: TGTGCCAGCAGCTTAAGAAGCAGGAATGAGCAGTTCTTC. The rearrangement uses TRBV7-3 and TRBJ2-1; D unclear. V gave up 1 base and J gave up 7 bases, with 8 bases separating them. The germline CDR1 and CDR2 sequences are SGHTA and FQGTGA. This CDR3 contains 13 residues.

This clone was recorded a few times. Other DNA sequences in the sample encode the same CDR3. The chain joins TRBV9 to TRBJ2-1, with a possible D match to TRBD2 (5 bases). The V end was cut by 0 bases, the J end by 7 bases, with 17 bases between. Germline CDR1 and CDR2: SGDLS and YYNGEE. The CDR3 is 16 residues long. CDR3 sequence reads: CASSVADGVRGNEQFF. The CDR3, as DNA: TGTGCCAGCAGCGTAGCGGATGGGGTCCGAGGGAATGAGCAGTTCTTC.

This chain connects TRBV5-3 to TRBJ2-7, with a weak D call TRBD2 (5 bases). TRBV5-3 is an open reading frame whose function is uncertain. CDR3 length: 18 amino acids. Trimming took off 4 bases at V and 5 bases at J, with 28 bases between the two ends. Written as DNA, the CDR3 is TGTGCCAGAAGCCCGACCGACTTCCGGGAAGAAGAGGTCCACGAGCAGTACTTC. Translated: CARSPTDFREEEVHEQYF.

The rearrangement links TRBV6-6 to TRBJ2-7; tentative D call: TRBD1 (5 bases). Germline CDR1 is MNHNY and CDR2 is SVGAGI (reference sequence). The CDR3 extends over 15 amino acids. V shed 6 bases and J shed 4 bases, with 19 bases lying between them. The CDR3: CASSQTAPLGYEQYF. The DNA of the CDR3 is TGTGCCAGCAGCCAGACAGCTCCACTCGGGTACGAGCAGTACTTC.

This clone appeared a few times. The chain combines TRBV19 with TRBJ1-6; maybe TRBD1 (5 bases). The germline CDR1 and CDR2 sequences are LNHDA and SQIVND (reference sequence). V was trimmed by 3 bases and J by 7 bases, leaving 16 bases between them. The CDR3 has 16 residues. The CDR3 sequence is CASSIFVAGNNSPLHF. In DNA form, the CDR3 reads TGTGCCAGTAGTATTTTTGTCGCAGGGAACAATTCACCCCTCCACTTT. Full variable domain (outside the CDR3, taken from reference TRBV19 and TRBJ1-6): DGGITQSPKYLFRKEGQNVTLSCEQNLNHDAMYWYRQDPGQGLRLIYYSQIVNDFQKGDIAEGYSVSREKKESFPLTVTSAQKNPTAFYLCASSIFVAGNNSPLHFGNGTRLTVT.